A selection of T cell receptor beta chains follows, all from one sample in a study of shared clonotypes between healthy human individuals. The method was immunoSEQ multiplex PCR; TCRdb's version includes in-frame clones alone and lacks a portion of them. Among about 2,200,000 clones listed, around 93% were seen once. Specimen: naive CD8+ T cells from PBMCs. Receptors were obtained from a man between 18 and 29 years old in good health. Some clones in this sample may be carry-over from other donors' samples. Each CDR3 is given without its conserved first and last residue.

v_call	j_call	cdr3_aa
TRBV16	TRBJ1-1	ASSDEGGDLDTEAF
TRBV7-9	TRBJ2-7	ASSGRTGQYEQY
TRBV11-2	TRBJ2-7	ASSLEAGPYEQY
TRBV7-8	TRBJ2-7	ASSSFLAGVGGEQY
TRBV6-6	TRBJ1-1	ASRAQENTEAF
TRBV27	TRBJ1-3	ASGRGNTIY
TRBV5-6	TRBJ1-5	ASSSRPGAAGPQH
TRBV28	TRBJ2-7	ASSSPGQGYEQY
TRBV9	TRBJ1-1	ASSVDAGTQALTEAF
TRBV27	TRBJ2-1	ASSLNIWPGGYNEQF
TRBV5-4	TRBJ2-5	ASSLGLAGDSQETQY
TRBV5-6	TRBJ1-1	ASSFWEMMNTEAF
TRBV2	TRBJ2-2	ASTPSENTGELF
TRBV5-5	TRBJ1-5	ASSLAWVVQGDTNQPQH
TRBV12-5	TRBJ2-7	ASGWGGEQY
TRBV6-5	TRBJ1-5	ASSDSVSNQPQH
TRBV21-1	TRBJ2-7	ASSKWLAGLGEQY
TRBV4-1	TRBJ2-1	ASSLRAVDEQF